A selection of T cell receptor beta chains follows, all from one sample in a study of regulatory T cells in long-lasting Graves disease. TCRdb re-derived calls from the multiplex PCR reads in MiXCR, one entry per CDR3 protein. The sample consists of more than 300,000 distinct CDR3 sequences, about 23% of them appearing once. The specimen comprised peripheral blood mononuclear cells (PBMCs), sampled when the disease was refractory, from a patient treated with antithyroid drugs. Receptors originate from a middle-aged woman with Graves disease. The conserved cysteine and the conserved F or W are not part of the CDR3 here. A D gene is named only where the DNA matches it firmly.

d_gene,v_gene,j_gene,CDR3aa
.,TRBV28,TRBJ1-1,ATRRGRDTEAF
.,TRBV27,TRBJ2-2,ASSLATGELF
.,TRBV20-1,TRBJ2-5,SARGEWWERETQY
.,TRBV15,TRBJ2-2,ATSRDTSGELF
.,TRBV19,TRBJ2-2,ASSTRQSGELF
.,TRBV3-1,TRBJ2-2,ASSPLFSRGTGELF
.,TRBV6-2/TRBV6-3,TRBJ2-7,ASSYRLQGRDEQY
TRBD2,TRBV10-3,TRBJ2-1,AISEGRLSGGPSYNEQF
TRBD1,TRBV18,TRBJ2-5,ASSMGQQETQY
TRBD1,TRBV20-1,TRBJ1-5,SASRATGSQPQH
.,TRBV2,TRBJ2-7,ASTPLGGGYEQY
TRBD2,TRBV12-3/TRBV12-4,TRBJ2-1,ASSLLAGTSGRGNEQF
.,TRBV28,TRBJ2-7,ASSRADTYEQY
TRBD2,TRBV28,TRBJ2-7,ASSSSSGRALEQY
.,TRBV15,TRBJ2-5,ATNNETQY
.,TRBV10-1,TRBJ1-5,ASSESRWQPQH
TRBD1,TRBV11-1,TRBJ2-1,ASSLGRGTGVLDEQF
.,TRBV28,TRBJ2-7,ASSLPNDRLRNSYEQY
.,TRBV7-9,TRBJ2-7,ASSLFSEQY
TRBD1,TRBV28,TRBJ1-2,ASSGQGIFYGYT
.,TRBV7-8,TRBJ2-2,ASSLWGMNTGELF
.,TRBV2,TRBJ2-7,ASSEEAGTTYEQY
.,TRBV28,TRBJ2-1,ASMSFPEQF
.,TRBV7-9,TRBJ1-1,ASSSGTTGNTEAF
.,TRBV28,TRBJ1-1,ASSLLAANTEAF
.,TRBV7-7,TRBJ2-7,ASSSGTGMYEQY
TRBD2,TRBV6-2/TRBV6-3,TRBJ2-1,ASRAMKIAGGHNEQF
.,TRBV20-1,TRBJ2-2,SASFSPGLPTGELF
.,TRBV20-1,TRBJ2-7,SARRGGGTYEQY
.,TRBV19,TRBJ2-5,ASSMAIEAETQY
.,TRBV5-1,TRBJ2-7,ASSLVPAYEQY
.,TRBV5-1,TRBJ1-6,ASSSGVSYNSPLH
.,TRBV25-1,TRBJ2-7,ASSEFMGHRSYEQY
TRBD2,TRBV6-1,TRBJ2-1,ASSEFAGGSNEQF
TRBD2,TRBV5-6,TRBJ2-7,ASSQDLTSGGYPSYEQY
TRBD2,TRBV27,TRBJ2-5,ASSYGRVGETQY
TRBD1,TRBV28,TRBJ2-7,ASRYRGTGAYEQY
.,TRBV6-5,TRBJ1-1,ASSYGFEHTEAF
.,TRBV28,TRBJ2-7,VSSQAGPSYEQY
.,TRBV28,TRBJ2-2,ASSSLPKWPHTGELF
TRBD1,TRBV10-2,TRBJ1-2,ASSPDRGYNYGYT
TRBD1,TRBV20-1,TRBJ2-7,SADDGTGQLRPTYEQY
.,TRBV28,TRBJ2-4,ASNRGQTKNIQY
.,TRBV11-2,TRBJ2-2,ASSLVGKELF
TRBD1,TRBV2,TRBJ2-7,ASSFSPGQGVPYEQY